The 32 T cell receptor beta chains below were found in one sample sequenced in a study of T cell responses to AZD1222 COVID-19 vaccine. Produced via immunoSEQ multiplex PCR; TCRdb's table is partial and in-frame only. The table shows approximately 140,000 clones, with more than 85% occurring only once. The material sequenced was peripheral blood, taken 28 days after the second AZD1222 dose. The receptors derive from an adult who received the AZD1222 COVID-19 vaccine.

The chain has TRBV2 and TRBJ2-1; TRBD1 might be the D (5 bases). The CDR3 is 15 residues long. Germline CDR1 SNHLY, CDR2 FYNNEI. Trimming stripped 3 bases from V and 2 bases from J, with 11 bases between. The CDR3 bases are TGTGCCAGCAGTGATTTAGGGGAAGCCTACAATGAGCAGTTCTTC. Translation gives CASSDLGEAYNEQFF.

V is TRBV7-9 and J is TRBJ2-7, with a tentative D call TRBD2 (7 bases). Germline V lookup: CDR1 SEHNR, CDR2 FQNEAQ (reference sequence). The germline V and J ends were trimmed by 5 bases and 0 bases, with 17 bases remaining between them. The length of the CDR3 is 16 residues. Here the CDR3 DNA reads TGTGCCAGCAGCCCAGAGGGGGGGAAAAGCTCCTACGAGCAGTACTTC. Amino acids: CASSPEGGKSSYEQYF.

V and J are TRBV7-2 and TRBJ2-7, with a possible D match to TRBD2 (5 bases). The germline V and J ends were trimmed by 5 bases and 3 bases, with 11 bases remaining between them. Germline loops: CDR1 SGHTA, CDR2 FQGNSA. The CDR3 has 13 residues. CDR3 DNA: TGTGCCAGCAGCCAACTCCGGGACTACGAGCAGTACTTC. Translating gives CASSQLRDYEQYF.

The chain is built from TRBV11-2 and TRBJ1-6; 10 bases are a match to TRBD1. CDR3 size: 18 residues. Looked up from germline, CDR1 is SGHAT and CDR2 is FQNNGV. J gave up 2 bases and V 5 bases, and 9 bases lay outside the gene matches. The CDR3 nucleotides are TGTGCCAGCAGCAACCGGGACAGGGGACTCACCTATAATTCACCCCTCCACTTT. Its translation: CASSNRDRGLTYNSPLHF.

The chain has TRBV28 and TRBJ1-2; no clear D gene. V lost 3 bases and J 2 bases, leaving 10 bases between the germline ends. Germline CDR1 MDHEN, CDR2 SYDVKM. The CDR3 sequence is 14 residues long. CDR3 in DNA: TGTGCCAGCAGTTTCCTACACGGGAACTATGGCTACACCTTC. Translated: CASSFLHGNYGYTF.

The rearrangement joins TRBV3-1 (or the pseudogene TRBV3-2) to TRBJ1-5; no clear D gene. The CDR3 loop spans 13 amino acids. CDR1 and CDR2 (germline): LGHDT, YNNKEL (reference sequence). Trimming took off 2 bases at V and 7 bases at J, with 9 bases between the two ends. CDR3 nucleotides: TGTGCCAGCAGCCAAATGCCCGGGCAGCCCCAGCATTTT. Its protein product is CASSQMPGQPQHF.

The V call is TRBV28, the J call TRBJ2-7, with D perhaps assigned TRBD1 or TRBD2 (5 bases each). CDR3 length equals 14 residues. Germline V lookup: CDR1 MDHEN, CDR2 SYDVKM. Trimming left V 8 bases short and J 5 bases short, with 19 bases between. CDR3 bases: TGTGCCAGCGCCACCGCCGGGACGGTCCACGAGCAGTACTTC. It encodes CASATAGTVHEQYF. Using reference TRBV28 and TRBJ2-7 for the parts outside the CDR3, the full variable domain is DVKVTQSSRYLVKRTGEKVFLECVQDMDHENMFWYRQDPGLGLRLIYFSYDVKMKEKGDIPEGYSVSREKKERFSLILESASTNQTSMYLCASATAGTVHEQYFGPGTRLTVT.

The rearrangement joins TRBV5-5 to TRBJ1-2; TRBD1 is a possible D gene (5 bases). The CDR3 runs 12 residues. From germline, CDR1 is SGHKS and CDR2 YYEKEE (reference sequence). V shed 6 bases and J shed 8 bases, with 14 bases lying between them. The CDR3, as DNA: TGTGCCAGCACCCTTTTGAGGGGAGGCTACACCTTC. Translated: CASTLLRGGYTF.

For this clone: Other DNA variants within this sample encode the same CDR3. For the CDR3, the DNA is TGCAGTGCTAGAGAAGGGAATGGCTACACCTTC. Protein sequence: CSAREGNGYTF. V usage is TRBV20-1 and J usage is TRBJ1-2; D call uncertain. CDR3 length: 11 residues. Germline assignment: CDR1 DFQATT and CDR2 SNEGSKA (reference sequence). Trimming took 0 bases from V and 6 from J, leaving 5 bases between them.

The CDR3 coding sequence is TGCGCCAGCAGCCAAGAAGTGGCAGGGGGTAGCGGATTCTACAATGAGCAGTTCTTC. Translation gives CASSQEVAGGSGFYNEQFF. The chain has TRBV4-3 and TRBJ2-1; possibly TRBD1 for D (7 bases). The CDR3 loop spans 19 amino acids. Trimming took 0 bases from V and 3 from J, leaving 21 bases between them. Germline lookup yields CDR1 LGHNA and CDR2 YSLEER.

V and J are TRBV24-1 and TRBJ2-1, with D possibly being TRBD2 (5 bases). Trimming shortened V by 9 bases and J by 3 bases, and 11 bases separated the two germline ends. The CDR3 has 13 residues. From germline, CDR1 is KGHDR and CDR2 SFDVKD. The CDR3: CATELAGYNEQFF. For the CDR3, the DNA is TGTGCCACCGAGCTAGCTGGCTACAATGAGCAGTTCTTC.

The rearrangement joins TRBV27 to TRBJ2-7; D call uncertain. V was trimmed by 3 bases and J by 2 bases, leaving 8 bases between them. The CDR3 length is 13 residues. CDR1 and CDR2 from the germline V gene are MNHEY and SMNVEV (reference sequence). The CDR3 here is CASSFRPPYEQYF. Written as DNA, the CDR3 is TGTGCCAGCAGTTTTCGGCCACCCTACGAGCAGTACTTC.

The J gene is TRBJ2-1, the V gene TRBV28; D gene unclear. V was shortened by 5 bases and J by 6 bases, with 14 bases between the two germline ends. The CDR3 covers 14 residues. CDR1 and CDR2 (germline): MDHEN, SYDVKM. As DNA, the CDR3 is TGTGCCAGCAGTCAGCAGTTCAAGTCCAATGAGCAGTTCTTC. Protein sequence: CASSQQFKSNEQFF.

This clone appeared a few times. This sequence joins TRBV25-1 and TRBJ2-1; D may be TRBD1 or TRBD2 (5 bases each). V lost 3 bases and J 5 bases, leaving 11 bases between the germline ends. The CDR3 loop spans 14 amino acids. Looked up from germline, CDR1 is MGHDK and CDR2 is SYGVNS. CDR3 nucleotides: TGTGCCAGCAGTGAGATTGGGACCAACAATGAGCAGTTCTTC. Protein: CASSEIGTNNEQFF.

The rearrangement uses TRBV9 and TRBJ1-2, with a possible D match to TRBD1 (5 bases). Per germline, CDR1 SGDLS and CDR2 YYNGEE. Trimming took 6 bases from V and 8 from J, leaving 17 bases between them. This CDR3 has 13 residues. The CDR3 is CASTPGGGGGYTF. The CDR3 DNA sequence: TGTGCCAGCACCCCCGGGGGTGGTGGGGGCTACACCTTC.

V and J are TRBV7-9 and TRBJ2-7, with 9 bases fitting TRBD2. CDR1 is SEHNR and CDR2 is FQNEAQ in the germline V gene (reference sequence). The length of the CDR3 is 14 residues. Unmatched junction bases numbered 3, after V lost 4 bases and J lost 2 bases. The CDR3, as DNA: TGTGCCAGCAGCTCGCGCGGGGGGGCCTACGAGCAGTACTTC. Its protein is CASSSRGGAYEQYF.

The J gene is TRBJ1-5, the V gene TRBV28; tentatively, D is TRBD1 (6 bases). This CDR3 comprises 15 residues. Per the germline V gene, CDR1 is MDHEN and CDR2 is SYDVKM. Trimming took 6 bases from V and 8 from J, leaving 20 bases between them. CDR3 nucleotides: TGTGCCAGCAGACAGACAGGTGGGCTTGAAAAGCCCCAGCATTTT. Protein sequence: CASRQTGGLEKPQHF.

The J gene is TRBJ2-7, the V gene TRBV27, with 8 bases that match TRBD1. Unmatched junction bases numbered 8, after V lost 5 bases and J lost 2 bases. The germline gives CDR1 MNHEY, CDR2 SMNVEV (reference sequence). The length of the CDR3 is 15 residues. The CDR3 sequence is CASSLTTGATYEQYF. CDR3 sequence (DNA): TGTGCCAGCAGTCTCACGACAGGGGCAACCTACGAGCAGTACTTC.

The V and J genes are TRBV5-1 and TRBJ2-1, with D hard to call. The CDR3 covers 15 residues. The germline V and J ends were trimmed by 7 bases and 0 bases, with 14 bases remaining between them. From germline, CDR1 is SGHRS and CDR2 YFSETQ. The CDR3 reads CASAPALSSYNEQFF. CDR3 nucleotide sequence: TGCGCCAGCGCCCCTGCTCTCAGCTCCTACAATGAGCAGTTCTTC.

This clone has just one count. The chain employs TRBV19 and TRBJ2-7; no definite D call. Germline V CDR1 and CDR2: LNHDA, SQIVND (reference sequence). The CDR3 length is 16 residues. Trimming shortened V by 3 bases and J by 1 base, and 16 bases separated the two germline ends. CDR3 residues: CASSIYGTARSYEQYF. The CDR3 DNA is TGTGCCAGTAGTATTTACGGAACGGCAAGATCCTACGAGCAGTACTTC.

This chain connects TRBV5-1 to TRBJ2-2; no reliable D call. Germline V gene sequence: CDR1 SGHRS, CDR2 YFSETQ. V was trimmed by 4 bases and J by 6 bases, leaving 13 bases between them. The CDR3 is 14 amino acids. Here the CDR3 reads CASSDTQAAGELFF. CDR3 sequence (DNA): TGCGCCAGCAGCGATACCCAGGCAGCCGGGGAGCTGTTTTTT. The full variable domain, with the rest looked up from reference TRBV5-1 and TRBJ2-2, is KAGVTQTPRYLIKTRGQQVTLSCSPISGHRSVSWYQQTPGQGLQFLFEYFSETQRNKGNFPGRFSGRQFSNSRSEMNVSTLELGDSALYLCASSDTQAAGELFFGEGSRLTVL.

V and J are TRBV2 and TRBJ2-7; 9 bases are shared with TRBD2. The CDR3 spans 15 residues. Trimming cost V 6 bases and J 4 bases; bases outside gene matches: 10. Looked up from germline, CDR1 is SNHLY and CDR2 is FYNNEI. The chain's CDR3 is CASRAETSGEYEQYF. CDR3 DNA sequence: TGTGCCAGCAGAGCAGAGACTAGCGGAGAATACGAGCAGTACTTC.

This chain uses TRBV2 with TRBJ1-1; D is unclear. The germline V and J ends were trimmed by 2 bases and 5 bases, with 12 bases remaining between them. CDR3 length: 14 residues. Per germline, CDR1 SNHLY and CDR2 FYNNEI. CDR3 protein: CASSELQAGTEAFF. DNA for the CDR3: TGTGCCAGCAGTGAACTTCAGGCGGGGACTGAAGCTTTCTTT.

The gene calls are TRBV30 and TRBJ2-7; 10 nucleotides match TRBD1. This CDR3 contains 11 residues. Germline CDR1 is GTSNPN and CDR2 is SVGIG (reference sequence). V lost 8 bases to trimming and J lost 6 bases; unmatched junction nucleotides: 4. Here the CDR3 DNA reads TGTGCCCTGACAGGGGGCTTCGAGCAGTACTTC. It yields the protein CALTGGFEQYF.

The J gene is TRBJ2-2, the V gene TRBV28; 8 bases are a match to TRBD1. The CDR3 runs 18 residues. J gave up 7 bases and V 5 bases, and 18 bases lay outside the gene matches. The V gene's germline CDR1 is MDHEN and CDR2 SYDVKM. In DNA form, the CDR3 reads TGTGCCAGCAGTCTCCGCAAGCATTCAGGGGGCGAGGTCGGGGAGCTGTTTTTT. Its translation is CASSLRKHSGGEVGELFF.

V is TRBV28 and J is TRBJ2-7, with D perhaps matching TRBD1 (5 bases). The CDR3 runs 15 residues. V was trimmed by 3 bases and J by 2 bases, leaving 14 bases between them. CDR1 is MDHEN and CDR2 is SYDVKM in the germline V gene. CDR3 nucleotides: TGTGCCAGCAGTTTGCATCCGACAGTGACCTACGAGCAGTACTTC. Encoded protein: CASSLHPTVTYEQYF.

This chain joins TRBV3-1 (or the pseudogene TRBV3-2) and TRBJ2-2; D might be TRBD1 or TRBD2, each matching 5 bases. The germline V gene has CDR1 LGHDT and CDR2 YNNKEL (reference sequence). V lost 4 bases to trimming and J lost 1 base, with 13 bases between them. This CDR3 has 16 residues. The CDR3 loop reads CASSPGAGGNTGELFF. The CDR3, as DNA: TGTGCCAGCAGCCCCGGGGCTGGAGGGAACACCGGGGAGCTGTTTTTT.

This clone was detected only a few times. The chain combines TRBV5-1 with TRBJ2-2, with 9 bases fitting TRBD1. V lost 6 bases, J lost 2 bases, and 5 bases stayed unmatched. The CDR3 extends over 15 amino acids. The V gene's germline CDR1 is SGHRS and CDR2 YFSETQ. CDR3 protein: CASIKDRGNTGELFF. CDR3 bases: TGCGCCAGCATCAAGGACAGGGGAAACACCGGGGAGCTGTTTTTT.

This chain joins TRBV24-1 and TRBJ1-2; 9 bases match TRBD1. V trimming: 2 bases; J trimming: 5 bases; junction bases outside the gene matches: 11. CDR1 KGHDR and CDR2 SFDVKD come from the germline V gene. The CDR3 is 17 residues long. The CDR3 coding sequence is TGTGCCACCAGTGATTCTAGATGGGGACAGGGATCATATGGCTACACCTTC. Its protein is CATSDSRWGQGSYGYTF.

This clone showed up just once. This chain connects TRBV5-1 to TRBJ2-3; 10 bases match TRBD2. The CDR3 sequence is 16 residues long. Looked up from germline, CDR1 is SGHRS and CDR2 is YFSETQ. V lost 0 bases, J lost 6 bases, and 7 bases stayed unmatched. Here the CDR3 reads CASSLGLAGEWDTQYF. The CDR3 coding sequence is TGCGCCAGCAGCTTGGGGCTAGCGGGAGAGTGGGATACGCAGTATTTT. Based on the CDR3 plus reference TRBV5-1 and TRBJ2-3, the full variable domain is KAGVTQTPRYLIKTRGQQVTLSCSPISGHRSVSWYQQTPGQGLQFLFEYFSETQRNKGNFPGRFSGRQFSNSRSEMNVSTLELGDSALYLCASSLGLAGEWDTQYFGPGTRLTVL.

The gene calls are TRBV4-1 and TRBJ1-5, with D perhaps TRBD1 (6 bases). This CDR3 is 15 amino acids long. Germline V gives CDR1 MGHRA, CDR2 YSYEKL. Between the trimmed V and J ends, which lost 3 bases and 0 bases, there was a span of 9 bases. CDR3 in amino acids: CASSQPGDSNQPQHF. Here the CDR3 DNA reads TGCGCCAGCAGCCAGCCAGGGGATAGCAATCAGCCCCAGCATTTT.

V is TRBV11-3 and J is TRBJ2-2; D call uncertain. Trimming removed 5 bases from V and 3 bases from J, with 10 bases in between. CDR1 SGHNT and CDR2 YENEEA come from the germline V gene. The CDR3 runs 14 residues. The CDR3 is CASSASGYTGELFF. The CDR3 region has the DNA TGTGCCAGCAGCGCCTCTGGGTACACCGGGGAGCTGTTTTTT.